These 18 T cell receptor beta chains were sequenced from one sample in a study of shared clonotypes between healthy human individuals. Sequencing was performed with immunoSEQ multiplex PCR; in TCRdb, only in-frame clones are kept and a portion is missing. The sample carries about 1.5 million clones, approximately 97% recorded once. Sequencing was carried out using naive CD4+ T cells sorted from blood. Regarding subset: CD45RA+ positively selected. These receptors were obtained from a man between 25 and 39 years old in good health.

The chain carries TRBV6-1 and TRBJ2-7; D is ambiguous. The CDR3 is made up of 14 amino acids. Germline assignment: CDR1 MNHNS and CDR2 SASEGT. The V gene lost 1 base and the J gene lost 3 bases, with 10 bases spanning the gap. CDR3 nucleotides: TGTGCCAGCAGTGAAGGACGGAATAGCTACGAGCAGTACTTC. Translation: CASSEGRNSYEQYF.

This chain uses TRBV5-1 with TRBJ1-2; 9 bases agree with TRBD1. Germline trimming cut 4 bases from V and 4 bases from J; bases unmatched to any gene: 8. The CDR3 is 15 amino acids. Per germline, CDR1 SGHRS and CDR2 YFSETQ. CDR3 in amino acids: CASSRTGEDGYGYTF. The CDR3 DNA sequence: TGCGCCAGCAGCCGGACAGGGGAGGATGGCTATGGCTACACCTTC.

The rearrangement joins TRBV6-5 to TRBJ1-1; no definite D call. CDR3 length: 13 amino acids. Germline values: CDR1 MNHEY, CDR2 SVGAGI. The V and J ends lost 4 bases and 5 bases respectively, with 11 bases between them. The CDR3 region is CASSWAEDTEAFF. CDR3 bases: TGTGCCAGCAGTTGGGCAGAAGATACTGAAGCTTTCTTT.

The CDR3 is CASSRFGGTLNEQFF. Written as DNA, the CDR3 is TGTGCCAGCAGCCGCTTCGGGGGAACGCTCAATGAGCAGTTCTTC. The chain carries TRBV28 and TRBJ2-1; possibly TRBD2 for D (6 bases). Germline V gene data show CDR1 as MDHEN and CDR2 as SYDVKM. The CDR3 is 15 amino acids. V dropped 6 bases and J dropped 6 bases, with 18 bases sitting between them.

This clone appeared a single time. V is TRBV19 and J is TRBJ1-5; 12 bases align to TRBD1. Germline lookup yields CDR1 LNHDA and CDR2 SQIVND (reference sequence). The J segment lost 2 bases and the V segment lost 4 bases, leaving 6 bases of the junction unmatched. The CDR3 sequence is 17 residues long. In DNA, the CDR3 is TGTGCCAGTAGTAAGGGACAGGGGGCGGTGGGCAATCAGCCCCAGCATTTT. Amino acid sequence: CASSKGQGAVGNQPQHF.

The count of this clone is one. The same CDR3 is also encoded by other DNA sequences in this sample. This chain links TRBV5-1 with TRBJ2-7; D uncertain. Germline-derived CDR1 and CDR2 are SGHRS and YFSETQ. The CDR3 is 13 amino acids. V shed 0 bases and J shed 4 bases, with 8 bases lying between them. CDR3 coding DNA: TGCGCCAGCAGCTTGGTATTCGGATACGAGCAGTACTTC. Protein sequence: CASSLVFGYEQYF.

About this clone itself: Different DNA sequences within this sample yield the same CDR3. The chain links TRBV20-1 to TRBJ2-5; D is undetermined. Trimming took off 7 bases at V and 1 base at J, with 4 bases between the two ends. The CDR3 loop spans 10 amino acids. Germline V gene data show CDR1 as DFQATT and CDR2 as SNEGSKA (reference sequence). In DNA, the CDR3 is TGCAGTGGCGCCCAAGAGACCCAGTACTTC. Its protein is CSGAQETQYF.

The gene calls are TRBV5-1 and TRBJ1-3; D not resolved. This CDR3 contains 14 residues. The germline V gene has CDR1 SGHRS and CDR2 YFSETQ. Trimming cost V 4 bases and J 0 bases, with 8 bases left between them. DNA for the CDR3: TGCGCCAGCAGCAGGACTAGCTCTGGAAACACCATATATTTT. This sequence encodes CASSRTSSGNTIYF.

The chain has TRBV28 and TRBJ1-3; D may be TRBD1 (5 bases). The CDR3 spans 13 residues. Germline V gives CDR1 MDHEN, CDR2 SYDVKM. Trimming removed 6 bases from V and 0 bases from J, with 6 bases in between. DNA of the CDR3: TGTGCCAGCAGCGACAGCTCTGGAAACACCATATATTTT. This encodes CASSDSSGNTIYF. The full variable domain, in which reference TRBV28 and TRBJ1-3 provide the parts outside the CDR3, is DVKVTQSSRYLVKRTGEKVFLECVQDMDHENMFWYRQDPGLGLRLIYFSYDVKMKEKGDIPEGYSVSREKKERFSLILESASTNQTSMYLCASSDSSGNTIYFGEGSWLTVV.

V is TRBV10-3 and J is TRBJ2-5; 7 bases align to TRBD1. Germline CDR1 and CDR2: ENHRY and SYGVKD. With V trimmed by 6 bases and J by 3 bases, 7 bases remained unmatched. This CDR3 comprises 14 residues. The DNA of the CDR3 is TGTGCCATCAGCCCCGCCGGGACAGAAGAGACCCAGTACTTC. Translated, it gives CAISPAGTEETQYF.

The chain has TRBV19 and TRBJ2-2; no definite D call. The V end lost 7 bases, the J end lost 7 bases, and 13 bases lay between the germline ends. This CDR3 is built from 13 residues. The germline gives CDR1 LNHDA, CDR2 SQIVND (reference sequence). In DNA form, the CDR3 reads TGTGCCAGTACGACATTGGTGAGCGGGGAGCTGTTTTTT. It translates to CASTTLVSGELFF. Variable domain in full (rest from reference TRBV19 and TRBJ2-2): DGGITQSPKYLFRKEGQNVTLSCEQNLNHDAMYWYRQDPGQGLRLIYYSQIVNDFQKGDIAEGYSVSREKKESFPLTVTSAQKNPTAFYLCASTTLVSGELFFGEGSRLTVL.

The chain employs TRBV18 and TRBJ2-1; 10 bases align to TRBD2. V gave up 4 bases and J gave up 2 bases; unmatched junction bases: 14. The germline CDR1 and CDR2 sequences are KGHSH and LQKENI. This CDR3 contains 19 residues. CDR3 region: CASSQSTRTSGRTYNEQFF. The CDR3 DNA follows: TGTGCCAGCTCACAAAGCACCAGGACTAGCGGAAGAACCTACAATGAGCAGTTCTTC.

This chain joins TRBV6-6 and TRBJ1-5; the D gene is possibly TRBD1 (6 bases). V was cut by 4 bases and J by 7 bases, with 20 bases left in between. The CDR3 has 16 residues. The germline gives CDR1 MNHNY, CDR2 SVGAGI (reference sequence). For the CDR3, the DNA is TGTGCCAGCAGTTTCAACCATGGGGGGGGCAGGCAGCCCCAGCATTTT. It translates to CASSFNHGGGRQPQHF.

This chain links TRBV11-3 with TRBJ1-1; D remains ambiguous. This CDR3 comprises 13 residues. Trimming cost V 3 bases and J 3 bases, with 8 bases left between them. CDR1 and CDR2 from the germline V gene are SGHNT and YENEEA. The DNA for the CDR3 is TGTGCCAGCAGCTTGTCACTGGACACTGAAGCTTTCTTT. This codes for CASSLSLDTEAFF.

A note on this clone: An end of the junction differs from the germline gene, which may be a read error. The sample has other DNA sequences that encode this CDR3 too. The chain is built from TRBV7-9 and TRBJ1-2; no reliable D call. The germline gives CDR1 SEHNR, CDR2 FQNEAQ (reference sequence). CDR3 length: 14 residues. The CDR3 nucleotides are TGTGCCAGCAGCTTAGGGACCCATAACTACGGCTACACCTTC. Residues: CASSLGTHNYGYTF.

The V call is TRBV11-1, the J call TRBJ2-7, with a weak D call TRBD2 (5 bases). CDR3 length: 13 amino acids. Trimming stripped 5 bases from V and 3 bases from J, with 11 bases between. CDR1 and CDR2 from the germline V gene are SGHAT and FQDESV (reference sequence). The CDR3 bases are TGTGCCAGCAGCCGAGCTAGCAACTACGAGCAGTACTTC. Translating it yields CASSRASNYEQYF.

V and J are TRBV28 and TRBJ2-5; the match to TRBD2 covers 11 bases. The CDR3 runs to 19 residues. CDR1 is MDHEN, CDR2 SYDVKM, per germline. The junction had 17 bases not matched to a gene; V was cut back by 3 bases and J by 5 bases. Here the CDR3 DNA reads TGTGCCAGCAGTTTCACTAGCGGGAGTATCGCCGGAACGCGGGAGACCCAGTACTTC. It translates to CASSFTSGSIAGTRETQYF. Using reference TRBV28 and TRBJ2-5 for the parts outside the CDR3, the full variable domain is DVKVTQSSRYLVKRTGEKVFLECVQDMDHENMFWYRQDPGLGLRLIYFSYDVKMKEKGDIPEGYSVSREKKERFSLILESASTNQTSMYLCASSFTSGSIAGTRETQYFGPGTRLLVL.

The count of this clone is one. V and J are TRBV5-1 and TRBJ2-7; possibly TRBD2 for D (5 bases). This CDR3 comprises 13 residues. Trimming took 6 bases from V and 0 from J, leaving 10 bases between them. In germline, CDR1 is SGHRS, CDR2 YFSETQ. This CDR3 is CASTSGSSYEQYF. The CDR3 DNA follows: TGCGCCAGCACCAGTGGGAGCTCCTACGAGCAGTACTTC.